The text below deals with one TCR beta chain. This sample stems from a study of OX40 agonist ivuxolimab in advanced cancers. About the research overall: The treatment was a fully human IgG2 OX40 agonist, ivuxolimab.

This table comes from immunoSEQ multiplex PCR, and its TCRdb copy is limited to in-frame clones, with some not included. The sample shows about 69,000 clones, about 88% of them seen only once. The CDR3 is 13 amino acids. Trimming removed 2 bases at V and 6 bases at J, with 10 bases between. Germline CDR1 and CDR2: SGHTA and FQGNSA. This rearrangement joins TRBV7-2 to TRBJ1-1; unclear D gene. This TCR came from an adult with an advanced solid tumor such as melanoma, head and neck, liver or kidney cancer. Sequencing was performed on CD4+ or CD8+ T cells sorted from blood, taken in a trial of the OX40 agonist ivuxolimab. This CDR3 is CASSLYQNAEAFF. The DNA for the CDR3 is TGTGCCAGCAGCTTATATCAAAACGCTGAAGCTTTCTTT.